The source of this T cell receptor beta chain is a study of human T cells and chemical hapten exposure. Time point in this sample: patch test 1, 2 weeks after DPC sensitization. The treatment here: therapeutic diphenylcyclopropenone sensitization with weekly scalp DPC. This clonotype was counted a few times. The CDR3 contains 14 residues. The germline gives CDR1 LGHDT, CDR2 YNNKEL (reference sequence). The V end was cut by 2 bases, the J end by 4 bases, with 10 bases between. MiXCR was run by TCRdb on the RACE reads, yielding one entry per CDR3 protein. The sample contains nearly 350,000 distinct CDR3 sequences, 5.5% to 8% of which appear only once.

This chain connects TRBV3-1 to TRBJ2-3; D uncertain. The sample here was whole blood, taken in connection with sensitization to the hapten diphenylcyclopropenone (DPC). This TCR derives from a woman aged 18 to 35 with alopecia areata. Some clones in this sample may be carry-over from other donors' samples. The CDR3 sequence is CASSQTLGADTQYF. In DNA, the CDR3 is TGTGCCAGCAGCCAAACCCTGGGTGCAGATACGCAGTATTTT.